This TCR beta chain originates from a study of OX40 agonist ivuxolimab in advanced cancers. General study points: Dose levels from 0.1 to 3.0 mg/kg saw CD4+ and CD8+ blood T cells expand clonally by week 6. Not determined was the antigen specificity of the expanded peripheral T cells. Clonal expansion in partial responders at 0.1-3.0 mg/kg ranked among the lowest.

TCRdb keeps only in-frame clones here, not all; method: immunoSEQ multiplex PCR. The sample comprises some 49,000 clones, 85% of which are singletons, and around 21% rests with the top ten. Turning to this clone: The antigen is unknown.

The V end lost 3 bases, the J end lost 6 bases, and 11 bases lay between the germline ends. The CDR3 is made up of 13 amino acids. From germline, CDR1 is SGDLS and CDR2 YYNGEE. The sequencing here drew on CD4+ or CD8+ T cells sorted from blood, taken in a trial of the OX40 agonist ivuxolimab. This TCR was recovered from an adult with an advanced solid tumor such as melanoma, head and neck, liver or kidney cancer. The chain joins TRBV9 to TRBJ2-3, with D hard to call. CDR3 residues: CASSAYTPDTQYF. DNA of the CDR3: TGTGCCAGCAGCGCATACACGCCGGATACGCAGTATTTT.